The entry below gives a single TCR beta chain sequence along with its context. Its matching antigen is unknown. This sample stems from a study of T cell repertoires in cytomegalovirus infection. Study as a whole: From public TCR beta signatures came an indication of both CMV infection and matching HLA type. Study-wide findings and caveats: Based on cumulative public TCR beta family frequency, carriers of CMV plus the relevant HLA were identified.

TCRdb re-called the reads with MiXCR, one entry per CDR3 protein. This sample has about 450,000 distinct CDR3 sequences, with roughly 31% found just once. The trim removed 7 bases at V and 4 bases at J, leaving 10 bases unmatched. The germline V gene has CDR1 LGHNA and CDR2 YNFKEQ. The CDR3 length is 16 residues. The chain uses TRBV4-2 and TRBJ1-6, with 7 bases aligning to TRBD1. Sequencing was done on a sample of PBMCs. The clonotype originates from a human donor in good health (CMV status not recorded). Some clones in this sample may be carry-over from other donors' samples. CDR3 in DNA: TGTGCCAGCAAGGGCGGAGGGGGCGCTTATAATTCACCCCTCCACTTT. Amino acid sequence: CASKGGGGAYNSPLHF.